A selection of T cell receptor beta chains follows, all from one sample in a study of vaccination and CD4 T cells after COVID-19. These receptors have no identified antigens. TCRdb analysed the PCR reads with MiXCR anew, one entry per CDR3 protein. The sample records over 15,000 distinct CDR3 sequences, roughly 42% being singletons. The material sequenced was CD4+ T cells from blood, cultured in vitro, taken before SARS-CoV-2 vaccination. These receptors all stem from a human donor who had recovered from COVID-19. Each CDR3 is given with its conserved first and last residue. D genes are given only for firm matches. The size entry is marked missing in some rows and otherwise reads once, few, many or a size class.

>.|TRBV12-3/TRBV12-4|.|TRBJ1-5
TGCGCCAGCAGTTTAAGAGGAGGAAATCAGCCCCAGCATTTT
CASSLRGGNQPQHF
>.|TRBV10-3|.|TRBJ2-5
TGTGCCATCAGTGAGGCACAAGTCGGAGGCGAGACCCGGTACTTC
CAISEAQVGGETRYF
>few|TRBV7-9|.|TRBJ2-7
TGTGCCAGCAGCCGTTCCGGCTACTACGAGCAGTACTTC
CASSRSGYYEQYF
>few|TRBV20-1|.|TRBJ1-5
TGCAGTGCGTCGGACCTTCTCCAGAATCAGCCCCAGCATTTT
CSASDLLQNQPQHF
>.|TRBV7-2|TRBD1|TRBJ2-7
TGTGCCAGCAGTTCGACGACAGGGGGCTACGAGCAGTACTTC
CASSSTTGGYEQYF
>.|TRBV7-8|.|TRBJ2-5
TGTGCCAGCAGCTTAGGTCCAGTAGAGACCCAGTACTTC
CASSLGPVETQYF
>.|TRBV12-3/TRBV12-4|.|TRBJ2-7
TGTGCCAGCAGTTTACGGGGGCCGACCTACGAGCAGTACTTC
CASSLRGPTYEQYF
>.|TRBV10-1|.|TRBJ1-2
TGCGCCAGCAGTGTCGAGAAAGGCTATGGCTACACCTTC
CASSVEKGYGYTF
>few|TRBV2|TRBD1|TRBJ2-3
TGTGCCAGCAGTGAAGCCCCACAGGGGATGCAGTATTTT
CASSEAPQGMQYF
>.|TRBV7-6|.|TRBJ2-5
TGTGCCAGCAGCCCGCGACTAGACCCGCAAGAGACCCAGTACTTC
CASSPRLDPQETQYF
>.|TRBV7-2|.|TRBJ1-5
TGTGCCAGCAGCTTCGAGGGAGGACAGCCCCAGCATTTT
CASSFEGGQPQHF
>few|TRBV4-2|.|TRBJ1-2
TGTGCCAGCAGCCCGCTTGAGGGAAACTATGGCTACACCTTC
CASSPLEGNYGYTF
>few|TRBV7-9|.|TRBJ2-3
TGTGCCAGCAGCCCTGGCGAATCCAGCACAGATACGCAGTATTTT
CASSPGESSTDTQYF
>.|TRBV6-1|TRBD1|TRBJ1-5
TGTGCCAGCACTGACCCAGGGGGCGATCAGCCCCAGCATTTT
CASTDPGGDQPQHF
>.|TRBV15|.|TRBJ1-1
TGTGCCACCAGCCCACGGGGGAACACTGAAGCTTTCTTT
CATSPRGNTEAFF
>.|TRBV7-9|TRBD1|TRBJ1-3
TGTGCCAGCAGCTTCTGGACAGGGGCTGGAAACACCATATATTTT
CASSFWTGAGNTIYF
>.|TRBV20-1|.|TRBJ2-3
TGCAGTGCTAGAGATGTTGGATTAGCGAGCACAGATACGCAGTATTTT
CSARDVGLASTDTQYF
>.|TRBV6-1|.|TRBJ1-2
TGTGCCAGCAGTGAAACACAAAACTATGGCTACACCTTC
CASSETQNYGYTF
>.|TRBV10-3|TRBD1|TRBJ1-4
TGTGCCATCAGTGAGTCTGGGCAGGGGGTACAGCTGTTTTTT
CAISESGQGVQLFF
>.|TRBV10-3|.|TRBJ1-2
TGTGCCATCAGTGACACCCCTCAGGGGAACTATGGCTACACCTTC
CAISDTPQGNYGYTF
>few|TRBV24-1|.|TRBJ1-3
TGTGCCACCAGTGATCCGACTGTTATGGGAAACACCATATATTTT
CATSDPTVMGNTIYF
>few|TRBV7-3|.|TRBJ1-1
TGTGCCAGCAGCTCTATCCGCGGGGAAGAAGCTTTCTTT
CASSSIRGEEAFF
>medium-sized|TRBV23-1|.|TRBJ2-3
TGCGCCAGCAGTCATGGACGTTACACAGATACGCAGTATTTT
CASSHGRYTDTQYF
>few|TRBV7-2|TRBD2|TRBJ2-7
TGTGCCAGCAGCTTACGGCTAGCGGGGTACTACGAGCAGTACTTC
CASSLRLAGYYEQYF
>.|TRBV20-1|.|TRBJ2-2
TGCAGTGCTGAAAAGGTCGGGGAGCTGTTTTTT
CSAEKVGELFF
>.|TRBV19|.|TRBJ1-5
TGTGCCAGTACCAATACTTTGACACTTAGCAATCAGCCCCAGCATTTT
CASTNTLTLSNQPQHF
>few|TRBV7-2|.|TRBJ1-5
TGTGCCAGCAGCTTAGATAATCGGGATCAGCCCCAGCATTTT
CASSLDNRDQPQHF
>.|TRBV20-1|TRBD1|TRBJ1-2
TGCAGTGCTGGCAGCCCGGGACAGGGGTCCCTAAATGGCTACACCTTC
CSAGSPGQGSLNGYTF
>.|TRBV4-3|.|TRBJ2-1
TGCGCCAGCAGCCAAGACACCTCCCGGAATGAGCAGTTCTTC
CASSQDTSRNEQFF
>once|TRBV19|TRBD2|TRBJ2-7
TGTGCCAGTGGGGACGGGAGGACGAGCTACGAGCAGTACTTC
CASGDGRTSYEQYF
>few|TRBV6-1|.|TRBJ2-7
TGTGCCAGCAGCGGCGGGACCCTACTCCAGTACTTC
CASSGGTLLQYF
>few|TRBV6-2/TRBV6-3|.|TRBJ1-5
TGTGCCAGCAGTTCGGGGGCGACGCCTCAGCATTTT
CASSSGATPQHF
>few|TRBV7-2|.|TRBJ2-1
TGTGCCAGCAGCGCGAAGGGGGGGAACTACAATGAGCAGTTCTTC
CASSAKGGNYNEQFF
>.|TRBV10-3|.|TRBJ1-1
TGTGCCATCAGTGAGGGGACCGATACAGCGGACGCTTTCTTT
CAISEGTDTADAFF
>.|TRBV6-1|.|TRBJ2-7
TGTGCCAGCAGTCCCTCAATATCGGGAGCGGCGAACCACGAGCAGTACTTC
CASSPSISGAANHEQYF
>.|TRBV11-2|.|TRBJ2-7
TGTGCCAGCAGCTCCTCTGCCAGCGGAGAGCAGTACTTC
CASSSSASGEQYF
>few|TRBV6-5|.|TRBJ2-3
TGTGCCAGCAGTTCACCAGACAGCGCTAGCACAGATACGCAGTATTTT
CASSSPDSASTDTQYF
>.|TRBV7-2|.|TRBJ1-1
TGTGCCAGCAGCAGTAGCCGGACAGTGAACACTGAAGCTTTCTTT
CASSSSRTVNTEAFF
>.|TRBV20-1|.|TRBJ2-2
TGCAGTGCTAGAGGGGGAACGAACACCGGGGAGCTGTTTTTT
CSARGGTNTGELFF
>few|TRBV6-1|.|TRBJ1-6
TGTGCCAGCAGCCAACCCGTGGCAGGGGTTAGTAATTCACCCCTCCACTTT
CASSQPVAGVSNSPLHF
>.|TRBV7-2|.|TRBJ2-4
TGTGCCAGCAGCTCGCTAGGGATAGGGGTTGTGAACATTCAGTACTTC
CASSSLGIGVVNIQYF
>few|TRBV6-5|.|TRBJ1-2
TGTGCCAGCAGTTCTACAGACCACGGCCCCTATGGCTACACCTTC
CASSSTDHGPYGYTF
>.|TRBV7-9|TRBD2|TRBJ2-7
TGTGCCAGCAGCAAGGGCGTGACTAGCGGGAGTTACGAGCAGTACTTC
CASSKGVTSGSYEQYF
>.|TRBV12-3/TRBV12-4|TRBD1|TRBJ1-1
TGTGCCAGCAGACGGGACAGGGAAGCTTTCTTT
CASRRDREAFF
>.|TRBV6-1|.|TRBJ2-4
TGTGCCAGCAGTGAGGGGGTAGCCAAAAACATTCAGTACTTC
CASSEGVAKNIQYF
>.|TRBV7-9|TRBD1|TRBJ2-7
TGTGCCAGCAGCACGAGGACAGGGGGGTACGAGCAGTACTTC
CASSTRTGGYEQYF
>.|TRBV6-1|.|TRBJ2-5
TGTGCCAGCAGTGGCCCGGGTCGGTCGGTCCAAGAGACCCAGTACTTC
CASSGPGRSVQETQYF
>.|TRBV20-1|.|TRBJ2-5
TGCAGTGCTTCGCGGGATTCCTTTACCCAAGAGACCCAGTACTTC
CSASRDSFTQETQYF
>.|TRBV25-1|TRBD2|TRBJ2-5
TGTGCCAGCAGTGACTGGACTAGCGGGGGGCAAGAGACCCAGTACTTC
CASSDWTSGGQETQYF
>.|TRBV5-1|TRBD2|TRBJ2-7
TGCGCCAGCAGATACACTGCCCCATGGGCTAGCGGGAACCTCTACGAGCAGTACTTC
CASRYTAPWASGNLYEQYF
>few|TRBV25-1|TRBD2|TRBJ2-3
TGTGCCAGCAGTGGGACTAGCGGGAGAGATACGCAGTATTTT
CASSGTSGRDTQYF
>.|TRBV6-5|TRBD1|TRBJ2-4
TGTGCCAGCAGTTACTCGACAGGGATAGCCAAAAACATTCAGTACTTC
CASSYSTGIAKNIQYF